This T cell receptor (beta chain) appears in the sequencing data of a study of post-analysis software for immune sequencing data. Unique molecular identifiers tagged the TCR beta cDNA libraries. From the PCR reads, TCRdb called clonotypes with MiXCR, one entry per CDR3 protein. The data show around 160,000 distinct CDR3 sequences, around 36% seen once. Study-level findings and limits: When patients were compared with controls, 4 or 5 TRBV segments were more frequent, TRBV5-6, TRBV5-1 and TRBV20-1 among them.

The CDR3 runs to 15 residues. Germline V gene data show CDR1 as MGHDK and CDR2 as SYGVNS. The trim removed 6 bases at V and 5 bases at J, leaving 10 bases unmatched. Remarks on this clonotype: Its antigen is unidentified.

The chain employs TRBV25-1 and TRBJ2-5; TRBD1 agrees at 9 bases. The TCR sequence derives from a girl aged 5-17 years with multiple sclerosis. The material was blood, obtained after autologous hematopoietic stem cell transplantation. CDR3 nucleotides: TGTGCCAGCAGCGACGGGACAGGGTATGAGGAGACCCAGTACTTC. Amino acid sequence: CASSDGTGYEETQYF.